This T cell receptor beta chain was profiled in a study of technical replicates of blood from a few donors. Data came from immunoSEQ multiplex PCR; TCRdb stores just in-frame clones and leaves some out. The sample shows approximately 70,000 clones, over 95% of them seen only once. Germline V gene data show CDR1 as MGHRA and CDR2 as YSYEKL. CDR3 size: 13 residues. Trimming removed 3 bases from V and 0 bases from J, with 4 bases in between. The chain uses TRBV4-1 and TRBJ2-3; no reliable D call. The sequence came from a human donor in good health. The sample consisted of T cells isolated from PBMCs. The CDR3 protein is CASSQTSTDTQYF. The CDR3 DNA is TGCGCCAGCAGCCAGACTAGCACAGATACGCAGTATTTT.